A single sample gave rise to the 24 T cell receptor beta chains below, sequenced in a study of cytomegalovirus exposure and HLA in healthy donors. PCR amplification relied on 60 Vbeta primers (plus 13 Jbeta primers). TCRdb's copy holds only in-frame clones and misses some; the assay was immunoSEQ multiplex PCR. Of 150,000 to 200,000 clones in the sample, around 80% are singletons; the top ten hold 3.5% to 5%. The sequenced sample consisted of PBMCs. Every receptor here comes from a woman between 25 and 40 years old in good health and CMV-seropositive.

The chain uses TRBV5-6 and TRBJ2-7; D is unresolved. Germline V gene sequence: CDR1 SGHDT, CDR2 YYEEEE. The V end was cut by 0 bases, the J end by 1 base, with 8 bases between. This CDR3 comprises 14 residues. The CDR3 bases are TGTGCCAGCAGCTTGGACGGGTTATCCTACGAGCAGTACTTC. Translated, it gives CASSLDGLSYEQYF.

This rearrangement joins TRBV7-2 to TRBJ2-7; 9 bases align to TRBD1. Germline trimming cut 0 bases from V and 5 bases from J; bases unmatched to any gene: 8. Germline V gene data show CDR1 as SGHTA and CDR2 as FQGNSA. This CDR3 contains 16 residues. CDR3 sequence: CASSLAGTGIGHEQYF. CDR3 in DNA: TGTGCCAGCAGCTTAGCCGGGACAGGGATAGGCCACGAGCAGTACTTC.

This sequence joins TRBV27 and TRBJ2-7; no clear D gene. V shed 4 bases and J shed 1 base, with 8 bases lying between them. This CDR3 spans 13 amino acids. The germline gives CDR1 MNHEY, CDR2 SMNVEV (reference sequence). In DNA form, the CDR3 reads TGTGCCAGCAGTTCTGGAGATTCCTACGAGCAGTACTTC. This encodes CASSSGDSYEQYF.

The V gene is TRBV2, the J gene TRBJ2-1, with D perhaps TRBD2 (6 bases). CDR3 length: 13 amino acids. The V end was cut by 0 bases, the J end by 7 bases, with 7 bases between. Germline CDR1 and CDR2: SNHLY and FYNNEI. CDR3 in amino acids: CASSEARGNEQFF. In nucleotides, the CDR3 is TGTGCCAGCAGTGAAGCTCGGGGGAATGAGCAGTTCTTC.

V and J are TRBV5-8 and TRBJ2-7; D is unclear. The CDR3 loop spans 12 amino acids. The V and J ends lost 2 bases and 2 bases respectively, with 5 bases between them. CDR1 SGHTS and CDR2 YDEGEE come from the germline V gene. CDR3 region: CASSFTTYEQYF. In DNA, the CDR3 is TGTGCCAGCAGCTTCACAACCTACGAGCAGTACTTC.

This clone was seen only a few times. This chain's CDR3 is CASGKGPLTYEQYF. The CDR3 DNA reads TGTGCCAGCGGTAAGGGGCCCCTGACCTACGAGCAGTACTTC. The V and J genes are TRBV11-3 and TRBJ2-7; possibly TRBD1 for D (5 bases). The germline CDR1 and CDR2 sequences are SGHNT and YENEEA. Between the trimmed V and J ends, which lost 8 bases and 2 bases, there was a span of 16 bases. The CDR3 runs to 14 residues.

This clone occurred once. J is TRBJ1-4 and V is TRBV6-5; no clear D. V dropped 0 bases and J dropped 7 bases, with 9 bases sitting between them. Germline V gene lookup returns CDR1 MNHEY and CDR2 SVGAGI. The CDR3 contains 14 residues. In DNA form, the CDR3 reads TGTGCCAGCAGTTACTCTCTCAATAGTGAAAAACTGTTTTTT. Translation gives CASSYSLNSEKLFF.

Turning to this clone: An end of the junction differs from the germline gene, which may be a read error. The chain couples TRBV6-1 to TRBJ1-4, with 8 positions matching TRBD1. The germline CDR1 and CDR2 sequences are MNHNS and SASEGT. CDR3 length equals 16 residues. The CDR3 region is CASNEVLGQGNEKLFF. CDR3 nucleotides: TGTGCCAGCAATGAAGTTCTAGGACAGGGAAATGAAAAACTGTTTTTT.

This clone was seen more than once but under ten times. CDR3 sequence (DNA): TGTGCCAGCAGCGCCGGGACAGGGTGGACTGAAGCTTTCTTT. It specifies CASSAGTGWTEAFF. The chain joins TRBV2 to TRBJ1-1; 9 bases are a match to TRBD1. Trimming cost V 6 bases and J 5 bases; bases outside gene matches: 7. This CDR3 comprises 14 residues. CDR1 and CDR2 from the germline V gene are SNHLY and FYNNEI.

This sequence joins TRBV19 and TRBJ2-1; 7 bases map to TRBD2. V shed 1 base, J shed 7 bases, and the junction held 10 bases outside the gene matches. The CDR3 is 16 amino acids. Germline CDR1 is LNHDA and CDR2 is SQIVND (reference sequence). CDR3 coding DNA: TGTGCCAGTAGTATAGGAGGACTAGAAGGGGCGAATGAGCAGTTCTTC. Protein product: CASSIGGLEGANEQFF.

The V call is TRBV2, the J call TRBJ2-2; D possibly corresponds to TRBD1 (5 bases). The CDR3 runs 13 residues. Germline CDR1 SNHLY, CDR2 FYNNEI. V dropped 7 bases and J dropped 5 bases, with 11 bases sitting between them. This chain's CDR3 is CASIEGATGELFF. For the CDR3, the DNA is TGTGCCAGCATCGAAGGGGCTACCGGGGAGCTGTTTTTT.

This clone was counted only a few times. The rearrangement uses TRBV10-1 and TRBJ2-5; 10 bases agree with TRBD2. J lost 4 bases, V lost 6 bases, and 5 bases had no gene match. The CDR3 runs 14 residues. Germline V lookup: CDR1 WNHNN, CDR2 SYGVQD (reference sequence). The CDR3 region is CASREREGRETQYF. The CDR3 nucleotides read TGCGCCAGCAGGGAGCGGGAGGGCCGAGAGACCCAGTACTTC.

This clone was seen more than once but under ten times. This chain connects TRBV7-6 to TRBJ2-3; a weak D match, TRBD2 (6 bases). Trimming shortened V by 3 bases and J by 4 bases, and 11 bases separated the two germline ends. CDR3 size: 14 residues. Per germline, CDR1 SGHVS and CDR2 FNYEAQ. The CDR3 sequence is CASSFGGPADTQYF. CDR3 in DNA: TGTGCCAGCAGCTTCGGAGGGCCCGCAGATACGCAGTATTTT.

The rearrangement uses TRBV5-1 and TRBJ2-3; D perhaps matches TRBD1 (5 bases). Germline assignment: CDR1 SGHRS and CDR2 YFSETQ. CDR3 length equals 14 residues. The ends were cut back, 0 bases at V and 4 bases at J, with 9 bases in the middle. The CDR3 sequence is CASSLGLQADTQYF. CDR3 nucleotides: TGCGCCAGCAGCTTGGGTCTACAGGCAGATACGCAGTATTTT.

A single count supports this clone. The V and J genes are TRBV27 and TRBJ1-4, with a possible D match to TRBD1 (5 bases). The CDR3 covers 15 residues. Germline lookup yields CDR1 MNHEY and CDR2 SMNVEV (reference sequence). The ends were cut back, 5 bases at V and 5 bases at J, with 15 bases in the middle. The CDR3 is CASSMTAFLNEKLFF. DNA of the CDR3: TGTGCCAGCAGTATGACAGCTTTTTTAAATGAAAAACTGTTTTTT.

The J gene is TRBJ2-5, the V gene TRBV7-9; possibly TRBD1 for D (5 bases). The V and J ends lost 2 bases and 4 bases respectively, with 11 bases between them. This CDR3 region has 14 residues. Germline V gives CDR1 SEHNR, CDR2 FQNEAQ (reference sequence). CDR3 residues: CASSLRYRPETQYF. For the CDR3, the DNA is TGTGCCAGCAGCTTAAGGTACAGGCCAGAGACCCAGTACTTC.

The chain carries TRBV6-5 and TRBJ2-7, with 9 bases that match TRBD1. The CDR3 covers 14 residues. Germline trimming cut 5 bases from V and 7 bases from J; bases unmatched to any gene: 9. Germline V lookup: CDR1 MNHEY, CDR2 SVGAGI. The CDR3 nucleotides are TGTGCCAGCAGTCCTCGGGACAGGGTTGAGGAGCAGTACTTC. It codes for CASSPRDRVEEQYF.

This clone turned up a few times. This sequence joins TRBV27 and TRBJ2-1; D is unclear. There are 13 residues in the CDR3. Deletions cut 5 bases from V and 8 bases from J, with 13 bases between. CDR1 MNHEY and CDR2 SMNVEV come from the germline V gene (reference sequence). The CDR3 nucleotides read TGTGCCAGCAGTCCATCCCTGGCCCATGAGCAGTTCTTC. This translates into CASSPSLAHEQFF.

The J gene is TRBJ2-7, the V gene TRBV13; perhaps TRBD1 as D (6 bases). With 2 bases removed from V and 6 bases from J, the gap between germline ends came to 14 bases. CDR1 and CDR2 from the germline V gene are PRHDT and FYEKMQ (reference sequence). The CDR3 is 14 residues long. DNA of the CDR3: TGTGCCAGCAGCTTATCAGACAGGACTGGCGAGCAGTACTTC. This sequence encodes CASSLSDRTGEQYF.

V usage is TRBV7-6 and J usage is TRBJ1-1, with D maybe TRBD1 (6 bases). The germline V gene encodes CDR1 SGHVS and CDR2 FNYEAQ. CDR3 length: 17 residues. The V end lost 1 base, the J end lost 0 bases, and 15 bases lay between the germline ends. The CDR3 spells CASSLEAQGFLNTEAFF. Written as DNA, the CDR3 is TGTGCCAGCAGCTTAGAGGCGCAGGGGTTCTTGAACACTGAAGCTTTCTTT.

The chain uses TRBV15 and TRBJ2-5; the match to TRBD2 covers 8 bases. Germline CDR1 and CDR2: LNHNV and YYDKDF (reference sequence). The CDR3 runs to 16 residues. The V gene end was trimmed by 3 bases and the J gene end by 4 bases; junction bases not matched to a gene: 10. The CDR3 protein is CATSSLISGTVETQYF. In DNA form, the CDR3 reads TGTGCCACCAGCAGCCTGATTAGCGGGACGGTAGAGACCCAGTACTTC.

The chain links TRBV4-3 to TRBJ1-5; D ambiguous. V gave up 0 bases and J gave up 0 bases, with 12 bases separating them. The V gene's germline CDR1 is LGHNA and CDR2 YSLEER. This CDR3 spans 17 amino acids. Here the CDR3 DNA reads TGCGCCAGCAGCCAAGATGCAGAATATTATAGCAATCAGCCCCAGCATTTT. It yields the protein CASSQDAEYYSNQPQHF.

The CDR3 sequence is CASSLSRGAEQFF. The DNA for the CDR3 is TGTGCCAGCAGTTTGTCCAGGGGAGCGGAGCAGTTCTTC. The chain has TRBV27 and TRBJ2-1; D is possibly TRBD1 (6 bases). V dropped 3 bases and J dropped 10 bases, with 13 bases sitting between them. Germline V CDR1 and CDR2: MNHEY, SMNVEV (reference sequence). The CDR3 length is 13 residues.

The V gene is TRBV5-4, the J gene TRBJ2-3, with a tentative D call TRBD1 (5 bases). This CDR3 is built from 13 residues. V lost 4 bases and J lost 5, with 11 bases in between. Germline V gives CDR1 SGHNT, CDR2 YYREEE (reference sequence). This CDR3 reads CASSPDRGDTQYF. CDR3 sequence (DNA): TGTGCCAGCAGCCCTGATAGGGGAGATACGCAGTATTTT.